Shown below are 3 T cell receptor beta chains from a single sample sequenced in a study of T cells in Graves' hyperthyroidism and ophthalmopathy. RNA transcripts served as the template for amplifying TCR beta CDR3 regions. TCR CDR3 underwent first-round RT-PCR with the HTBI primer set. From the multiplex PCR reads, TCRdb called clonotypes with MiXCR, one entry per CDR3 protein. The profile shows around 620,000 distinct CDR3 sequences, 35% to 55% of them singletons. Sequenced material: peripheral blood or thyroid tissue (not recorded which). These receptors were obtained from an adult woman with Graves' disease, either hyperthyroidism or ophthalmopathy (not recorded which).

The table lists this clonotype with a count of one. The junction shows a germline mismatch at one end, possibly a read error. The chain uses TRBV5-5 and TRBJ2-7; a weak D match, TRBD1 (5 bases). This CDR3 has 14 residues. CDR1 SGHKS and CDR2 YYEKEE come from the germline V gene (reference sequence). CDR3 residues: CASSQDWIGAEQYF. DNA of the CDR3: TGCGCCAGCAGCCAAGATTGGATAGGGGCCGAGCAGTACTTC.

The chain recombines TRBV2 with TRBJ2-5; 13 nucleotides agree with TRBD2. Germline V CDR1 and CDR2: SNHLY, FYNNEI. This CDR3 has 14 residues. Trimming cost V 9 bases and J 4 bases; bases outside gene matches: 5. CDR3 in amino acids: CASTTSGRGETQYF. The CDR3 DNA sequence: TGTGCCAGTACCACTAGCGGGAGGGGAGAGACCCAGTACTTC.

Comments on this clonotype: Possible read error: a much larger clone is one base away. This chain links TRBV4-1 with TRBJ1-5, with D perhaps TRBD1 (5 bases). CDR1 is MGHRA and CDR2 is YSYEKL in the germline V gene. The CDR3 contains 15 residues. In nucleotides, the CDR3 is TGCGCCAGCAGCCATGCAAAGGGGCTCCTTCAGCCCCACCATTTT. This codes for CASSHAKGLLQPHHF.